The 11 T cell receptor beta chains below all came from one sample that was sequenced in a study of cytomegalovirus exposure and HLA in healthy donors. The primer mix had 60 Vbeta and 13 Jbeta primers. This table comes from immunoSEQ multiplex PCR, and its TCRdb copy is limited to in-frame clones, with some not included. The data show tens of thousands of clones, roughly three quarters seen once. Sequencing was performed on PBMCs. The receptors were gathered from a man between 18 and 35 years old in good health and CMV-seronegative.

The rearrangement joins TRBV10-3 to TRBJ2-7, with 10 bases lining up with TRBD1. Germline CDR1 is ENHRY and CDR2 is SYGVKD. Germline trimming cut 4 bases from V and 4 bases from J; bases unmatched to any gene: 4. The CDR3 is 14 residues long. This CDR3 is CAISGDRGGYEQYF. CDR3 in DNA: TGTGCCATCAGTGGGGACAGGGGAGGATACGAGCAGTACTTC.

This clone was observed a single time. This rearrangement joins TRBV28 to TRBJ2-7, with D hard to call. The V and J ends lost 5 bases and 6 bases respectively, with 14 bases between them. The CDR3 runs to 13 residues. In germline, CDR1 is MDHEN, CDR2 SYDVKM. The CDR3: CASSNAQESEQYV. CDR3 nucleotides: TGTGCCAGCAGTAATGCCCAGGAATCCGAGCAGTACGTC.

The chain carries TRBV25-1 and TRBJ1-1, with D possibly matching TRBD1 (6 bases). V gave up 1 base and J gave up 0 bases, with 12 bases separating them. The CDR3 has 16 residues. Germline V gene data show CDR1 as MGHDK and CDR2 as SYGVNS. The CDR3 bases are TGTGCCAGCAGTGAATCGCGCACAGGGATGAACACTGAAGCTTTCTTT. Its protein is CASSESRTGMNTEAFF. Filled out from reference TRBV25-1 and TRBJ1-1, the complete variable domain reads EADIYQTPRYLVIGTGKKITLECSQTMGHDKMYWYQQDPGMELHLIHYSYGVNSTEKGDLSSESTVSRIRTEHFPLTLESARPSHTSQYLCASSESRTGMNTEAFFGQGTRLTVV.

In DNA form, the CDR3 reads TGCAGTGCTATAACAGGCTTCGGCTACACCTTC. Its protein is CSAITGFGYTF. The chain employs TRBV20-1 and TRBJ1-2; TRBD1 is a possible D gene (5 bases). The V gene lost 4 bases and the J gene lost 8 bases, with 11 bases spanning the gap. This CDR3 is 11 amino acids long. Germline CDR1 reads DFQATT; CDR2 reads SNEGSKA (reference sequence).

The CDR3 loop reads CASSLVGDPRAWGYTF. Here the CDR3 DNA reads TGCGCCAGCAGCTTGGTGGGCGATCCGAGGGCCTGGGGCTACACCTTC. This chain joins TRBV5-1 and TRBJ1-2; D remains unclear. The CDR3 is made up of 16 amino acids. Trimming removed 0 bases from V and 8 bases from J, with 20 bases in between. Per the germline V gene, CDR1 is SGHRS and CDR2 is YFSETQ. Full variable domain (missing parts from reference TRBV5-1 and TRBJ1-2): KAGVTQTPRYLIKTRGQQVTLSCSPISGHRSVSWYQQTPGQGLQFLFEYFSETQRNKGNFPGRFSGRQFSNSRSEMNVSTLELGDSALYLCASSLVGDPRAWGYTFGSGTRLTVV.

This clone appeared a few times. The V gene is TRBV7-3, the J gene TRBJ2-1, with 7 bases lining up with TRBD1. The CDR3 length is 18 residues. Trimming took 3 bases from V and 1 from J; bases not matched to a gene: 12. Per germline, CDR1 SGHTA and CDR2 FQGTGA. The CDR3 DNA reads as TGTGCCAGCAGCTTTGTAACAACAGGGGCGGGTTCCTACAATGAGCAGTTCTTC. Protein: CASSFVTTGAGSYNEQFF.

V gene TRBV29-1 combines with J gene TRBJ2-5; 11 nucleotides agree with TRBD1. The CDR3 has 13 residues. Losses at the gene ends were 6 bases for V and 5 bases for J; bases not matched to a gene: 5. The germline gives CDR1 SQVTM, CDR2 ANQGSEA. This CDR3 reads CSVNGDRGETQYF. For the CDR3, the DNA is TGCAGCGTGAACGGGGACAGGGGGGAGACCCAGTACTTC. The full variable domain, its missing parts supplied by reference TRBV29-1 and TRBJ2-5, is SAVISQKPSRDICQRGTSLTIQCQVDSQVTMMFWYRQQPGQSLTLIATANQGSEATYESGFVIDKFPISRPNLTFSTLTVSNMSPEDSSIYLCSVNGDRGETQYFGPGTRLLVL.

The DNA for the CDR3 is TGTGCCAGTAGTATAGTCGAGGGTCCGAACACCGGGGAGCTGTTTTTT. Protein product: CASSIVEGPNTGELFF. This rearrangement joins TRBV19 to TRBJ2-2, with a weak D call TRBD2 (5 bases). Per the germline V gene, CDR1 is LNHDA and CDR2 is SQIVND (reference sequence). Trimming removed 1 base from V and 0 bases from J, with 9 bases in between. CDR3 length equals 16 residues.

The chain is built from TRBV7-8 and TRBJ1-5, with TRBD1 as a possible D gene (5 bases). The CDR3 consists of 15 residues. Germline CDR1 and CDR2: SGHVS and FQNEAQ. V shed 5 bases and J shed 4 bases, with 15 bases lying between them. For the CDR3, the DNA is TGTGCCAGCAGCCCCTTAGGGGTCAAAAATCAGCCCCAGCATTTT. Its translation is CASSPLGVKNQPQHF. Based on the CDR3 plus reference TRBV7-8 and TRBJ1-5, the full variable domain is GAGVSQSPRYKVAKRGQDVALRCDPISGHVSLFWYQQALGQGPEFLTYFQNEAQLDKSGLPSDRFFAERPEGSVSTLKIQRTQQEDSAVYLCASSPLGVKNQPQHFGDGTRLSIL.

CDR3 protein: CASSLASTGRAQETQYF. Here the CDR3 DNA reads TGTGCCAGCAGCTTAGCGAGCACAGGGCGGGCGCAAGAGACCCAGTACTTC. The chain carries TRBV7-9 and TRBJ2-5; perhaps TRBD1 as D (6 bases). Between the trimmed V and J ends, which lost 0 bases and 2 bases, there was a span of 16 bases. The CDR3 sequence is 17 residues long. Germline assignment: CDR1 SEHNR and CDR2 FQNEAQ (reference sequence). Together with reference TRBV7-9 and TRBJ2-5, the CDR3 gives the full variable domain: DTGVSQNPRHKITKRGQNVTFRCDPISEHNRLYWYRQTLGQGPEFLTYFQNEAQLEKSRLLSDRFSAERPKGSFSTLEIQRTEQGDSAMYLCASSLASTGRAQETQYFGPGTRLLVL.

The chain links TRBV7-8 to TRBJ2-1; D unclear. The CDR3 has 16 amino acids. The germline gives CDR1 SGHVS, CDR2 FQNEAQ. V lost 2 bases and J lost 5, with 16 bases in between. CDR3 nucleotide sequence: TGTGCCAGCAGCTTATCGACTGGATTCTTTAACAATGAGCAGTTCTTC. Protein product: CASSLSTGFFNNEQFF.